This T cell receptor (beta chain) was profiled in a study of cytomegalovirus exposure and HLA in healthy donors. General study findings and limits: Later on, an analysis showed TCR association rates differing by HLA locus, with DRB1 the most and HLA-C the fewest. Most TCRs appeared rarely, but some public TCRs recurred in many donors. Sequencing depth roughly uniform across donors was assumed in presence/absence analyses.

To note about this clone: Antigen specificity is unknown.

CDR3 size: 15 residues. Germline V gives CDR1 KGHSY, CDR2 FQNENV. The trim removed 2 bases at V and 1 base at J, leaving 0 bases unmatched. PCR primers comprised 60 Vbeta and 13 Jbeta primers. Profiling relied on immunoSEQ multiplex PCR, and the TCRdb table lists in-frame clones only, not all of them. The sample comprises approximately 74,000 clones, 70% to 85% of which are singletons, and 7.2% rests with the top ten. Sequences were obtained from PBMCs. The chain couples TRBV16 to TRBJ2-2, with 8 bases fitting TRBD1. The receptor comes from a woman aged 40 to 55 in good health and CMV-seronegative. For the CDR3, the DNA is TGTGCCAGCAGCCAAGGGACAGGGAACACCGGGGAGCTGTTTTTT. As protein: CASSQGTGNTGELFF.